This T cell receptor beta chain was retrieved from a study of CD8 T cells in Susac syndrome. The study's findings and limits: It was acknowledged in the study that its TCR sequencing and HLA analysis involved a relatively small number of individuals.

RNA amounts of roughly 0.45 to 1 ug underwent reverse transcription with random hexamers. An immunoSEQ multiplex PCR generated amplified TCR beta CDR3 products spanning 54 Vbeta and 13 Jbeta. In TCRdb, the immunoSEQ multiplex PCR reads were re-called with MiXCR into one record per CDR3 protein. The table shows more than 95,000 distinct CDR3 sequences, with around 96% occurring only once. The V gene's germline CDR1 is DFQATT and CDR2 SNEGSKA (reference sequence). V gave up 0 bases and J gave up 5 bases, with 11 bases separating them. The CDR3 covers 14 residues. Patients with Susac syndrome met diagnostic criteria defined recently for definite or probable disease. Concerning this clonotype: Antigen specificity is unknown.

Sequenced: CD8+ T cells from PBMCs. The TCR comes from a human donor with Susac syndrome. The V call is TRBV20-1, the J call TRBJ1-5, with D possibly being TRBD1 (5 bases). CDR3 sequence reads: CSAREGREYQPQHF. In DNA, the CDR3 is TGCAGTGCTAGAGAGGGCAGGGAATATCAGCCCCAGCATTTT.